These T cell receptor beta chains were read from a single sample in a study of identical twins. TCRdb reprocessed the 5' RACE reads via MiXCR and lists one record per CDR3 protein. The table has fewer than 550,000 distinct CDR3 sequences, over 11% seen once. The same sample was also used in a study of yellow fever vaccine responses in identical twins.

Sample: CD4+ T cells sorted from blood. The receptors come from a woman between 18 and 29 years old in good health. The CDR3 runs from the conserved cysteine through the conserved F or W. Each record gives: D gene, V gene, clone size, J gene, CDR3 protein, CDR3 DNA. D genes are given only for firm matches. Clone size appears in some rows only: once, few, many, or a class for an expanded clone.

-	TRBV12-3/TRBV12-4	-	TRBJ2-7	CASSFSRAEQYF	TGTGCCAGCAGTTTCTCCAGAGCCGAGCAGTACTTC
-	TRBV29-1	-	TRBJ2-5	CSVVAVYQETQYF	TGCAGCGTTGTGGCCGTTTACCAAGAGACCCAGTACTTC
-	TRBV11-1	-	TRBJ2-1	CASSVTSFSPREQFF	TGTGCCAGCAGCGTGACTAGTTTCTCCCCGCGTGAGCAGTTCTTC
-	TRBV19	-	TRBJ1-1	CASSTTSQGNTEAFF	TGTGCCAGTAGCACCACCTCTCAGGGGAACACTGAAGCTTTCTTT
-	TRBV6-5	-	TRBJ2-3	CASNQGSDTQYF	TGTGCCAGCAATCAGGGGTCAGATACGCAGTATTTT
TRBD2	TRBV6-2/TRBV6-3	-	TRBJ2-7	CASNDYLAGGYEQYF	TGTGCCAGCAACGACTATCTAGCGGGAGGGTACGAGCAGTACTTC
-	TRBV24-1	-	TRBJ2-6	CATSDRGAGANVLTF	TGTGCCACCAGTGACCGTGGGGCTGGGGCCAACGTCCTGACTTTC
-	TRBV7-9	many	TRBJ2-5	CASSLALERETQYF	TGTGCCAGCAGCTTAGCGCTGGAGAGAGAGACCCAGTACTTC
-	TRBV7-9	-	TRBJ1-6	CSSSSTPGGGNSPLHF	TGTTCCAGCAGCTCCACGCCAGGAGGGGGTAATTCACCCCTCCACTTT
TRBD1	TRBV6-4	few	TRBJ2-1	CASSNERQGVFF	TGTGCCAGCTCAAACGAACGACAGGGGGTGTTCTTC
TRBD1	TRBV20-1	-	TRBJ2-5	CSPYKTGEETQYF	TGCAGTCCCTACAAGACAGGGGAGGAGACCCAGTACTTC
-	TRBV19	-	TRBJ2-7	CASSIQYADEQYF	TGTGCCAGTAGTATTCAATATGCCGACGAGCAGTACTTC
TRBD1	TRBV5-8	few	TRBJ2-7	CASRRWTGDSYEQYF	TGTGCCAGCAGACGGTGGACAGGGGACTCCTACGAGCAGTACTTC
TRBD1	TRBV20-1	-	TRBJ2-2	CSARTLTGIGELFF	TGCAGTGCTAGAACCCTGACAGGGATCGGGGAGCTGTTTTTT
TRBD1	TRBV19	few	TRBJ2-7	CASTPGQSSYEQYF	TGTGCCAGTACTCCGGGACAGTCCTCCTACGAGCAGTACTTC
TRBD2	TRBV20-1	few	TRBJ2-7	CSARPPGLAGLGEQYF	TGCAGTGCTAGGCCACCCGGGCTAGCGGGATTAGGCGAGCAGTACTTC
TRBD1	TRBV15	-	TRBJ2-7	CATSSTLTGAYEQYF	TGTGCCACCAGCAGCACCCTCACAGGGGCCTACGAGCAGTACTTC
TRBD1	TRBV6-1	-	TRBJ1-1	CASFLQWTGTEAFF	TGTGCCAGCTTCTTACAGTGGACAGGGACTGAAGCTTTCTTT
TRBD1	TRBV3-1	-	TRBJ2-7	CASSVSGTGYEQYF	TGTGCCAGCAGCGTATCCGGGACAGGCTACGAGCAGTACTTC
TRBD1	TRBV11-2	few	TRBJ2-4	CASSLVALGTALGKNIQYF	TGTGCCAGCAGCCTAGTGGCTCTTGGGACAGCATTGGGCAAAAACATTCAGTACTTC
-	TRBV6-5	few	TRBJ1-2	CASSYLTGNYGYTF	TGTGCCAGCAGTTACCTAACAGGTAACTATGGCTACACCTTC
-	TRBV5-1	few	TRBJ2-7	CASSLGIGSYEQYF	TGCGCCAGCAGCTTGGGCATTGGCAGCTACGAGCAGTACTTC
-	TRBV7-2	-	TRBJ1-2	CASSSTLNYGYTF	TGTGCCAGCAGCTCGACACTTAACTATGGCTACACCTTC
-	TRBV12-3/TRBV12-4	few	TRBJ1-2	CASSLGSLRELLGYTF	TGTGCCAGCAGTTTGGGCAGCCTGCGGGAGCTTCTTGGCTACACCTTC